One sample yielded the 25 T cell receptor beta chains listed below, sequenced in a study of cytomegalovirus exposure and HLA in healthy donors. PCR employed 60 Vbeta and 13 Jbeta primers. Clones were read by immunoSEQ multiplex PCR, and TCRdb kept only the in-frame ones, dropping some. The sample contains roughly 97,000 clones, about three quarters of which appear only once. The sequencing sample was made of PBMCs. These receptors originate from a woman between 18 and 30 years old in good health and CMV-seropositive.

This clone was seen a single time. The CDR3: CASSEALAGGGTDTQYF. For the CDR3, the DNA is TGTGCCAGCAGTGAAGCCCTAGCGGGAGGAGGCACAGATACGCAGTATTTT. This chain joins TRBV6-1 and TRBJ2-3; 11 positions match TRBD2. In germline, CDR1 is MNHNS, CDR2 SASEGT. This CDR3 is built from 17 residues. Trimming cost V 0 bases and J 1 base; bases outside gene matches: 3.

The chain is built from TRBV7-9 and TRBJ2-1; TRBD2 might be the D (6 bases). The CDR3 is made up of 15 amino acids. With 4 bases removed from V and 6 bases from J, the gap between germline ends came to 16 bases. The germline CDR1 and CDR2 sequences are SEHNR and FQNEAQ (reference sequence). The CDR3 region is CASSSGTGDFNEQFF. The DNA for the CDR3 is TGTGCCAGCAGCTCGGGGACTGGGGACTTCAATGAGCAGTTCTTC.

V and J are TRBV5-4 and TRBJ1-3; D is unresolved. Germline CDR1 is SGHNT and CDR2 is YYREEE (reference sequence). Trimming took 2 bases from V and 4 from J, leaving 10 bases between them. The CDR3 is made up of 14 amino acids. CDR3 nucleotides: TGTGCCAGCAGCTTTAATGACATGGGAAACACCATATATTTT. It specifies CASSFNDMGNTIYF.

The V call is TRBV15, the J call TRBJ2-7, with D possibly TRBD1 on 5 matching bases. CDR3 length: 15 residues. Trimming took off 3 bases at V and 6 bases at J, with 18 bases between the two ends. CDR1 and CDR2 (germline): LNHNV, YYDKDF (reference sequence). The CDR3 loop is CATSRTVVPPGEQYF. The CDR3 region has the DNA TGTGCCACCAGCAGGACAGTGGTCCCTCCTGGCGAGCAGTACTTC.

This chain uses TRBV11-3 with TRBJ2-7; the D is unclear. V lost 2 bases and J lost 3, with 14 bases in between. CDR3 length equals 15 residues. CDR1 and CDR2 from the germline V gene are SGHNT and YENEEA. The CDR3 sequence: CASSLYTGANYEQYF. The CDR3 bases are TGTGCCAGCAGCTTATACACGGGTGCCAACTACGAGCAGTACTTC.

CDR3 DNA sequence: TGTGCCAGCACTCGGACAGGGGTTAATCAGCCCCAGCATTTT. Translating it yields CASTRTGVNQPQHF. V is TRBV19 and J is TRBJ1-5; the match to TRBD1 covers 9 bases. Germline V CDR1 and CDR2: LNHDA, SQIVND (reference sequence). The CDR3 covers 14 residues. Trimming took 9 bases from V and 4 from J; bases not matched to a gene: 7.

This chain links TRBV7-9 with TRBJ1-4; D perhaps matches TRBD1 (5 bases). CDR1 and CDR2 from the germline V gene are SEHNR and FQNEAQ (reference sequence). CDR3 size: 14 residues. Trimming removed 5 bases from V and 8 bases from J, with 15 bases in between. CDR3 sequence (DNA): TGTGCCAGCAGCCCATCCGGGGGAGGGGAAAAACTGTTTTTT. Protein product: CASSPSGGGEKLFF.

V usage is TRBV30 and J usage is TRBJ1-3, with D unresolved. Germline-derived CDR1 and CDR2 are GTSNPN and SVGIG (reference sequence). This CDR3 spans 14 amino acids. V lost 2 bases and J 0 bases, leaving 8 bases between the germline ends. The CDR3 loop is CAWSPVRSGNTIYF. CDR3 coding DNA: TGTGCCTGGAGTCCAGTACGCTCTGGAAACACCATATATTTT.

V and J are TRBV28 and TRBJ1-5; 8 positions agree with TRBD1. V shed 7 bases and J 5 bases; nucleotides not matched to a gene: 13. This CDR3 has 16 amino acids. Germline loops: CDR1 MDHEN, CDR2 SYDVKM. This CDR3 reads CASTLFPGGGDQPQHF. In nucleotides, the CDR3 is TGTGCCAGCACCCTATTTCCAGGGGGCGGTGATCAGCCCCAGCATTTT.

The chain links TRBV4-1 to TRBJ1-2, with a possible D match to TRBD1 (6 bases). CDR1 is MGHRA and CDR2 is YSYEKL in the germline V gene. The CDR3 is 18 amino acids. The ends were cut back, 1 base at V and 2 bases at J, with 20 bases in the middle. CDR3 coding DNA: TGCGCCAGCAGCCAAGGTCTCTCGGGCAGGGGAAAGAACTATGGCTACACCTTC. Protein: CASSQGLSGRGKNYGYTF.

About this clone: The junction departs from the called germline gene at one end, perhaps through a read error. At the DNA level, this CDR3 is encoded by other sequences in the same sample as well. J is TRBJ2-2 and V is TRBV30; D unclear. CDR1 GTSNPN and CDR2 SVGIG come from the germline V gene (reference sequence). CDR3 length: 15 amino acids. CDR3: CAWNELGRNTGELFF. CDR3 bases: TGCGCCTGGAACGAATTGGGCCGGAACACCGGGGAGCTGTTTTTT.

This chain uses TRBV5-1 with TRBJ2-1; the match to TRBD2 covers 7 bases. This CDR3 spans 16 amino acids. Germline V gene data show CDR1 as SGHRS and CDR2 as YFSETQ. Losses at the gene ends were 0 bases for V and 8 bases for J; bases not matched to a gene: 11. This CDR3 reads CASSLGTRQWSDEQFF. Written as DNA, the CDR3 is TGCGCCAGCAGCTTGGGGACTAGGCAGTGGTCGGATGAGCAGTTCTTC.

This chain joins TRBV5-1 and TRBJ2-1; tentative D call: TRBD1 (6 bases). Trimming took off 4 bases at V and 2 bases at J, with 13 bases between the two ends. The CDR3 loop spans 15 amino acids. CDR1 and CDR2 from the germline V gene are SGHRS and YFSETQ. For the CDR3, the DNA is TGCGCCAGCAGCCCCGAGGACAGCACCTACAATGAGCAGTTCTTC. Translated, it gives CASSPEDSTYNEQFF.

This chain connects TRBV5-4 to TRBJ1-1, with 7 bases lining up with TRBD1. The CDR3 length is 17 residues. V lost 0 bases and J lost 3; bases outside the gene matches: 11. CDR1 and CDR2 from the germline V gene are SGHNT and YYREEE (reference sequence). The CDR3 bases are TGTGCCAGCAGCTTGGGTTCAGGGGGAAGTAGGGACACTGAAGCTTTCTTT. Translated: CASSLGSGGSRDTEAFF.

V usage is TRBV2 and J usage is TRBJ2-1, with 11 positions matching TRBD2. Trimming took 6 bases from V and 8 from J; bases not matched to a gene: 15. The CDR3 spans 17 residues. Germline CDR1 SNHLY, CDR2 FYNNEI. The CDR3 DNA reads TGTGCCAGCAGGCTGAAATTAGCGGGAGGGCCCGGCTATGAGCAGTTCTTC. Translation gives CASRLKLAGGPGYEQFF.

As regards this clone: Germline and junction disagree at one end, which may indicate a read error. The chain joins TRBV7-7 to TRBJ2-2; unclear D gene. The germline CDR1 and CDR2 sequences are SSHAT and FNYEAQ (reference sequence). The CDR3 covers 13 residues. The CDR3: CASSSSNTGELFF. The DNA of the CDR3 is TGTGCTAGCAGCTCCTCTAACACCGGGGAGCTGTTTTTT. Supplemented by reference TRBV7-7 and TRBJ2-2, the full variable domain reads GAGVSQSPRYKVTKRGQDVTLRCDPISSHATLYWYQQALGQGPEFLTYFNYEAQPDKSGLPSDRFSAERPEGSISTLTIQRTEQRDSAMYRCASSSSNTGELFFGEGSRLTVL.

V is TRBV7-9 and J is TRBJ1-4; D is unresolved. Per germline, CDR1 SEHNR and CDR2 FQNEAQ (reference sequence). The V end was cut by 1 base, the J end by 6 bases, with 6 bases between. The CDR3 runs to 13 residues. CDR3 protein: CASSLVPDEKLFF. CDR3 DNA: TGTGCCAGCAGCTTAGTTCCGGATGAAAAACTGTTTTTT.

This clone was observed a single time. The chain uses TRBV4-2 and TRBJ1-2; no firm D call. The CDR3 is 13 residues long. CDR1 and CDR2 from the germline V gene are LGHNA and YNFKEQ. Trimming shortened V by 4 bases and J by 6 bases, and 12 bases separated the two germline ends. CDR3: CASSLAITDGYTF. The CDR3, as DNA: TGTGCCAGCAGCCTAGCCATCACGGATGGCTACACCTTC.

The rearrangement uses TRBV11-3 and TRBJ2-3; possibly TRBD2 for D (6 bases). Germline CDR1 and CDR2: SGHNT and YENEEA. This CDR3 is built from 14 residues. V lost 5 bases and J 6 bases, leaving 15 bases between the germline ends. The CDR3 spells CASSGRESGDTQYF. Written as DNA, the CDR3 is TGTGCCAGCAGCGGACGGGAGTCCGGGGATACGCAGTATTTT.

This rearrangement joins TRBV20-1 to TRBJ1-2; 8 bases align to TRBD1. Germline CDR1 and CDR2: DFQATT and SNEGSKA (reference sequence). The CDR3 consists of 10 residues. The DNA of the CDR3 is TGCAGGGGACAGGCCTATGGCTACACCTTC. Residues: CRGQAYGYTF.

The chain recombines TRBV6-5 with TRBJ2-7; TRBD2 is a possible D gene (6 bases). CDR1 and CDR2 from the germline V gene are MNHEY and SVGAGI. Trimming removed 6 bases from V and 3 bases from J, with 15 bases in between. CDR3 length equals 14 residues. The chain's CDR3 is CASSYGGSGYEQYF. CDR3 coding DNA: TGTGCCAGCAGCTACGGAGGGAGCGGCTACGAGCAGTACTTC.

In the case of this clone: Additional DNA sequences in this sample encode the identical CDR3. The CDR3 coding sequence is TGCGCCAGCGCGATCAGGGGACCAAACACTGAAGCTTTCTTT. Protein product: CASAIRGPNTEAFF. The chain carries TRBV5-1 and TRBJ1-1; tentative D call: TRBD1 (6 bases). Looked up from germline, CDR1 is SGHRS and CDR2 is YFSETQ. The CDR3 extends over 14 amino acids. Trimming removed 7 bases at V and 2 bases at J, with 15 bases between.

CDR3 bases: TGTGCCAGCAGTAGACAGGGCGCTGAAGCTTTCTTT. Its translation: CASSRQGAEAFF. The chain carries TRBV28 and TRBJ1-1; the match to TRBD1 covers 7 bases. This CDR3 region has 12 residues. Trimming cost V 5 bases and J 6 bases; bases outside gene matches: 3. Germline lookup yields CDR1 MDHEN and CDR2 SYDVKM.

The V call is TRBV7-9, the J call TRBJ1-2; no clear D. The germline CDR1 and CDR2 sequences are SEHNR and FQNEAQ (reference sequence). This CDR3 spans 14 amino acids. The V gene lost 1 base and the J gene lost 5 bases, with 11 bases spanning the gap. CDR3 sequence reads: CASSLDGLPYGYTF. In DNA, the CDR3 is TGTGCCAGCAGCTTAGATGGCCTCCCGTATGGCTACACCTTC.

This clone was observed a few times. Germline is not matched at one junction end, which may reflect a read error. The chain links TRBV18 to TRBJ1-2, with 7 bases aligning to TRBD1. The length of the CDR3 is 13 residues. From germline, CDR1 is KGHSH and CDR2 LQKENI. The CDR3 spells CASSPLSQGDAYF. CDR3 sequence (DNA): TGTGCCAGCTCACCACTAAGCCAGGGGGACGCATACTTC.